The source of this TCR beta chain is a study of T-cell memory formation after mild COVID-19. Overall study results and limits: Day 15 to 85 contracting clones showed balanced CD4/CD8; later expanders leaned CD4+. Second-wave clones with a day 37 peak had unconfirmed SARS-CoV-2 specificity.

Trimming took 0 bases from V and 3 from J, leaving 13 bases between them. CDR1 and CDR2 from the germline V gene are MNHEY and SVGAGI. The CDR3 spans 16 residues. In TCRdb, the 5' RACE reads were re-called with MiXCR into one record per CDR3 protein. The data contain tens of thousands of distinct CDR3 sequences, 25% of them singletons. Concerning this clonotype itself: The antigen remains unidentified.

Specimen: PBMCs or a T cell subset sorted from them (not recorded which). The chain is built from TRBV6-5 and TRBJ2-3, with TRBD2 as a possible D gene (7 bases). The sequence derives from a young man who had mild COVID-19 (a few samples of this study predate the infection). Cell type and time point are not known. In nucleotides, the CDR3 is TGTGCCAGCAGTTACTCGAGGGGGGGTGGGACAGATACGCAGTATTTT. This encodes CASSYSRGGGTDTQYF.